The present TCR beta chain was sequenced within a study of T cell repertoires in cytomegalovirus infection (dated by TCRdb to about 2019). Regarding the research as a whole: Donor HLA type was relevant to the analysis, as public TCR beta signatures indicated carriage of CMV infection together with the matching HLA type.

The sequencer was an Illumina HiSeq 1500. The public reads were reanalyzed by TCRdb: fastp trimming at Q25, MiXCR alignment, in-frame beta chains only. When rows share a CDR3 protein, they turn into one entry using the most common DNA and genes. Present in this sample are about 490,000 distinct CDR3 sequences, approximately 15% of which were seen just once. The top ten clonotypes cover 24% of the sample. Trimming takes 2 bases from V and 6 bases from J, and the germline ends sit 8 bases apart. Inclusive of the bounding cysteine and phenylalanine, the CDR3 is 14 residues long. The retained sequence is limited to the CDR3, 42 bases, with the frame set at the first base. Based on the germline V gene, the CDR1 and CDR2 sequences are LGHNA and YNFKEQ. Regarding this clonotype: It has no known antigen specificity. Base qualities were left out, and no much larger clone turns up one base away.

The investigation overall reported the following: The ex vivo response was dominated by HLA-C-restricted CMV-specific TCR beta clonotypes, which also provided the single most frequent clonotype in two of eight donors. Cumulative frequency of public TCR beta family members discriminated carriers of CMV infection plus the relevant HLA type in this cohort and an independent approximately 370-donor cohort.

Material for sequencing was CD8+ T cells from PBMCs. This TCR derives from a human donor in good health (CMV status not recorded). Some clones in this sample may be carry-over from other donors' samples. The rearrangement joined TRBV4-2 to TRBJ1-6, with no confident D gene call. CDR3 protein: CASSQTALNSPLHF. In nucleotide form, the sequence is TGTGCCAGCAGCCAAACCGCCCTTAATTCACCCCTCCACTTT.